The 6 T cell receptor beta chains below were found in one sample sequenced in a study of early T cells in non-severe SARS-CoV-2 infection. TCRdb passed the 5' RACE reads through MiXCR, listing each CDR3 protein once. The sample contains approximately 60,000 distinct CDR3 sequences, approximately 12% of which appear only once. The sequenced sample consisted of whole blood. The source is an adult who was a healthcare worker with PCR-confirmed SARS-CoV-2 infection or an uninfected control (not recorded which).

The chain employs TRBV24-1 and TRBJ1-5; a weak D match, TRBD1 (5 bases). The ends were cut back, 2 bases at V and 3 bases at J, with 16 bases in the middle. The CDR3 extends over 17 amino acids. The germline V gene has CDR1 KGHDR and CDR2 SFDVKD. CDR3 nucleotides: TGTGCCACCAGTGATTCCCGGTCGGGGCCGATCAATCAGCCCCAGCATTTT. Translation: CATSDSRSGPINQPQHF.

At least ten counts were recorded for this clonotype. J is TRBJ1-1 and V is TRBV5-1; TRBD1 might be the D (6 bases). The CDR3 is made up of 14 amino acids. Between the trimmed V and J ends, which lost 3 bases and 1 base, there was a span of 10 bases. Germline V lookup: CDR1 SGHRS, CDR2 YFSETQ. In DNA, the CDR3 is TGCGCCAGCAGCTGGCAGGGGAGGAACACTGAAGCTTTCTTT. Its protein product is CASSWQGRNTEAFF.

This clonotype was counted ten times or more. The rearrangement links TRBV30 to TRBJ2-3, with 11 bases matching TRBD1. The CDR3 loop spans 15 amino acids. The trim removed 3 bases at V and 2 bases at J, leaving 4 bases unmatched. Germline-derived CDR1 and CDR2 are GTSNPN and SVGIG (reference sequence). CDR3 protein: CAWSWDRGITDTQYF. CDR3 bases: TGTGCCTGGAGCTGGGACAGGGGGATCACAGATACGCAGTATTTT.

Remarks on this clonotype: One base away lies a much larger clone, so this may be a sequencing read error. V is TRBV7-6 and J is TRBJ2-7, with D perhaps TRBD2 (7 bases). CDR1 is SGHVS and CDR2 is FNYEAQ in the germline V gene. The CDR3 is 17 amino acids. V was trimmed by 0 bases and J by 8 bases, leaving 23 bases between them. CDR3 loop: CASSLALRGAARDKQYF. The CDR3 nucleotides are TGTGCCAGCAGCTTAGCGCTCCGGGGGGCCGCTCGCGACAAGCAGTACTTC.

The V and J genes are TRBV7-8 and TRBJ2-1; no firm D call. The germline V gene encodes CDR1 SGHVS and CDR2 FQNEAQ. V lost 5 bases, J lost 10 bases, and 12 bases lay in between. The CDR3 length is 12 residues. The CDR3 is CASSPRNGEQFF. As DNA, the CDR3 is TGTGCCAGCAGCCCCCGAAATGGAGAGCAGTTCTTC.

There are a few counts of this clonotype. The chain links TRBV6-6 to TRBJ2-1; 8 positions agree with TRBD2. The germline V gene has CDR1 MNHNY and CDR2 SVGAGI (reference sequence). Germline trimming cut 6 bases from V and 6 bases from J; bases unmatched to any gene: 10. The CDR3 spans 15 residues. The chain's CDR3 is CASRDRRGAINEQFF. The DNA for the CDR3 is TGTGCCAGCAGGGACCGGCGGGGGGCAATCAATGAGCAGTTCTTC.